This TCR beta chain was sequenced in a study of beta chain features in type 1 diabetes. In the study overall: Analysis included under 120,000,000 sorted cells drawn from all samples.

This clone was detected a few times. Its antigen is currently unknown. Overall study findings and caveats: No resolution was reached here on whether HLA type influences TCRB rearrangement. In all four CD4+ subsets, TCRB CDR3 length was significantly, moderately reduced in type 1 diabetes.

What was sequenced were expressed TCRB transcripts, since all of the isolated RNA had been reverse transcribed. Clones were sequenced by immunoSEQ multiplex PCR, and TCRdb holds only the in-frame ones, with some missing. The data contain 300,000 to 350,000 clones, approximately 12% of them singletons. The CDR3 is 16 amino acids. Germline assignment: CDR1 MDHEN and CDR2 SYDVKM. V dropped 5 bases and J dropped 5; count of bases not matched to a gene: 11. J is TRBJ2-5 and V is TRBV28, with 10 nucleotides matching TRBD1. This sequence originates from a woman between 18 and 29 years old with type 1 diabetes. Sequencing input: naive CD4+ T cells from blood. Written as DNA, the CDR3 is TGTGCCAGCAGTCGATTCGGGACAGGGGCCCGGGAGACCCAGTACTTC. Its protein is CASSRFGTGARETQYF.